This T cell receptor (beta chain) stems from a study of blood T cell repertoires in COVID-19 (dated by TCRdb to about 2020). Turning to the overall study: Samples covering the acute and convalescent phases of COVID-19 were provided by collaborators in the United States, Italy and Spain. The prospective study material was composed of cDNA or gDNA derived from T cells, B-cell-depleted T cells, or PBMCs. The dataset comprised deeply sampled blood TCRbeta repertoires from subjects exposed to, actively infected with, or recovered from COVID-19. The repertoires were released in a freely available public database intended as a resource for research on the immune response to SARS-CoV-2. Samples came from the ongoing ImmuneRACE study (first 160 participants) plus 1,254 subjects from 6 global collaborators. Nearly every sample came with metadata listing a de-identified subject ID, COVID-19 status, age in years and sex. Where available, HLA class I and class II types were taken from metadata supplied by the sample provider and were not determined by assay-based typing. What the work shows at the level of the full study, not this receptor alone: How much clinical and demographic metadata was included differed by source and by participant, and the metadata was provided uncurated.

Concerning this clone itself: Its antigen target is currently unknown. Per-base qualities were not stored, and no clone one base away is much larger.

The immunoSEQ Assay, a bias-controlled multiplex PCR, was used to amplify TCRbeta CDR3 regions from genomic DNA. In the original analysis: The number of nucleated cells in each sample was estimated from the amplification of reference gene primers within the assay. Sequence reads were collapsed and filtered to measure the absolute abundance of every unique TCRbeta CDR3 rearrangement. For each sample, productive Simpson clonality was calculated as the square root of Simpson's diversity index across productive rearrangements. TCRdb carries this immuneACCESS record with in-frame sequences only. Its versions omit some clonotypes, under half of them owing to an unresolved V gene in the studies checked, with the rest unexplained. V and J calls and clone size are given by that table; D and trimming were obtained from the DNA. The sample includes around 240,000 clones, with about 84% observed a single time. Of the sample, 2% to 2.5% falls within the top ten clones.

Taken from the germline V gene, the CDR1 and CDR2 loops are SGHTS and YDEGEE. From the cysteine through the phenylalanine, the CDR3 covers 15 amino acids. The CDR3 DNA has 45 bases and is translated from base 1. The trim is 0 bases for V and 4 bases for J, with a gap of 11 bases between the germline ends. Participants in the prospective study were enrolled through a virtual design, were aged 18 to 89 years, and lived in roughly 26 United States geographic areas. Cohort assignment in the prospective study relied on participant-reported clinical history from a screening survey and a study questionnaire. ImmuneRACE Cohort 3 recovered participants were defined by two consecutive negative NP/OP PCR tests, healthcare professional clearance, or symptom resolution. Mobile phlebotomists in the prospective study collected whole blood, serum and a nasopharyngeal or oropharyngeal swab from every participant. Participants in the prospective study had the option to provide additional blood draws and questionnaires over a roughly two-month period. Before DNA extraction, prospective study blood samples were shipped either frozen or at room temperature.

Sequencing input: PBMCs or T cells enriched from blood (not recorded which). This clonotype originated in a woman in her 50s who had recovered from COVID-19. The chain uses TRBV5-8 and TRBJ1-5; 5 matching bases give a weak D call of TRBD1. DNA sequence: TGTGCCAGCAGCTTGGGACAGATATCTAATCAGCCCCAGCATTTT. It codes for CASSLGQISNQPQHF.